This paragraph reports one T cell receptor (beta chain). Antigen specificity is unknown. TCRdb's table, derived via immunoSEQ multiplex PCR, lists solely in-frame clones and lacks some. The sample contains a few hundred thousand clones, less than 95% of which appear only once. The V and J ends lost 7 bases and 5 bases respectively, with 17 bases between them. The CDR3 length is 14 residues. Germline loops: CDR1 MDHEN, CDR2 SYDVKM. These data are taken from a study of Ad26.COV2.S vaccination and SARS-CoV-2 variants. Study details: The study gave Ad26.COV2.S intramuscularly, once or twice 56 days apart.

Treatment denoted: some 20 received Ad26.COV2.S at low or high dose, single or two shots; 5 received placebo; per-sample allocation not given. On day 63 after the first injection, vaccine and placebo recipients gave samples. An 18-55-year-old adult in Boston served as donor. Regarding the study as a whole: People who got the vaccine or the placebo had similar non-spike TCR breadth.

The chain links TRBV28 to TRBJ2-5, with a possible D match to TRBD2 (5 bases). This TCR came from a person between 18 and 65 years old who received the Ad26.COV2.S COVID-19 vaccine or a placebo. The source material was peripheral blood, sampled in a trial of Ad26.COV2.S vaccine versus placebo. This CDR3 is CASNRPAGGETQYF. Here the CDR3 DNA reads TGTGCCAGCAACCGACCTGCGGGCGGTGAGACCCAGTACTTC.